This T cell receptor (beta chain) was sequenced for a study of blood T cell repertoires in COVID-19. This CDR3 has 16 residues. The V and J ends lost 0 bases and 8 bases respectively, with 16 bases between them. The V gene's germline CDR1 is MGHRA and CDR2 YSYEKL. The data were produced by immunoSEQ multiplex PCR, yet TCRdb's version contains in-frame clones alone and is incomplete. The profile shows 160,000 or so clones, over 70% of them singletons. This clonotype originated in a man aged 55-75 years with acute or convalescent COVID-19. What was sequenced was peripheral blood. This chain uses TRBV4-1 with TRBJ1-4; D is ambiguous. CDR3 in amino acids: CASSQEEQSSREKLFF. The CDR3 DNA sequence: TGCGCCAGCAGCCAAGAAGAACAGTCCTCAAGGGAAAAACTGTTTTTT.